The 17 T cell receptor beta chains reported below all come from one sample, sequenced in a study of OX40 agonist ivuxolimab in advanced cancers. Sequencing was performed with immunoSEQ multiplex PCR; in TCRdb, only in-frame clones are kept and a portion is missing. The sample holds tens of thousands of clones, around 86% seen once. The starting material was CD4+ or CD8+ T cells sorted from blood, obtained in a trial of the OX40 agonist ivuxolimab. Receptors originate from an adult with an advanced solid tumor such as melanoma, head and neck, liver or kidney cancer.

This clone showed up just once. This sequence joins TRBV12-5 and TRBJ2-2, with 7 bases matching TRBD1. The CDR3 runs to 15 residues. V was pared by 5 bases and J by 2 bases, with 5 bases of the junction left unmatched. Germline V gene data show CDR1 as LGHNT and CDR2 as FRNRAP. CDR3 amino acids: CASGPRDSNTGELFF. In nucleotides, the CDR3 is TGTGCTAGTGGTCCACGGGACAGCAACACCGGGGAGCTGTTTTTT. The full variable domain, completed using reference TRBV12-5 and TRBJ2-2, is DARVTQTPRHKVTEMGQEVTMRCQPILGHNTVFWYRQTMMQGLELLAYFRNRAPLDDSGMPKDRFSAEMPDATLATLKIQPSEPRDSAVYFCASGPRDSNTGELFFGEGSRLTVL.

The chain employs TRBV7-9 and TRBJ2-7, with 7 positions matching TRBD1. CDR1 is SEHNR, CDR2 FQNEAQ, per germline (reference sequence). J lost 2 bases, V lost 5 bases, and 3 bases had no gene match. The CDR3 is made up of 13 amino acids. The CDR3 DNA reads as TGTGCCAGCAGCATTGGGACAGCCTACGAGCAGTACTTC. The encoded protein is CASSIGTAYEQYF.

V and J are TRBV18 and TRBJ2-3, with D possibly matching TRBD2 (6 bases). The V and J ends lost 0 bases and 3 bases respectively, with 13 bases between them. This CDR3 contains 16 residues. The germline CDR1 and CDR2 sequences are KGHSH and LQKENI. CDR3 residues: CASSPPTGGVTDTQYF. The CDR3, as DNA: TGTGCCAGCTCACCACCCACCGGGGGAGTGACAGATACGCAGTATTTT.

The genes are TRBV6-5 and TRBJ1-1, with D possibly matching TRBD1 (5 bases). The CDR3 runs to 14 residues. Looked up from germline, CDR1 is MNHEY and CDR2 is SVGAGI. V lost 2 bases and J lost 0, with 7 bases in between. The CDR3 nucleotides are TGTGCCAGCAGTTACAGGGGTTTGAACACTGAAGCTTTCTTT. It is translated as CASSYRGLNTEAFF.

This chain links TRBV5-5 with TRBJ2-7, with a tentative D call TRBD1 (5 bases). The CDR3 length is 14 residues. The V end lost 3 bases, the J end lost 5 bases, and 15 bases lay between the germline ends. Germline V lookup: CDR1 SGHKS, CDR2 YYEKEE (reference sequence). This chain's CDR3 is CASSSSLLGDEQYF. Here the CDR3 DNA reads TGTGCCAGCAGCTCATCCCTCTTAGGGGACGAGCAGTACTTC.

The V call is TRBV15, the J call TRBJ2-1; possibly TRBD2 for D (6 bases). With 2 bases removed from V and 2 bases from J, the gap between germline ends came to 10 bases. The CDR3 totals 15 residues. CDR1 and CDR2 (germline): LNHNV, YYDKDF (reference sequence). CDR3 DNA: TGTGCCACCAGCAGAATAGCGGAAACCTACAATGAGCAGTTCTTC. Residues: CATSRIAETYNEQFF.

V gene TRBV5-4 combines with J gene TRBJ1-1; D is uncertain. The CDR3 sequence is 13 residues long. V was shortened by 0 bases and J by 1 base, with 4 bases between the two germline ends. CDR1 and CDR2 from the germline V gene are SGHNT and YYREEE (reference sequence). The chain's CDR3 is CASSLEQNTEAFF. The CDR3 DNA follows: TGTGCCAGCAGCTTGGAACAGAACACTGAAGCTTTCTTT.

V gene TRBV4-1 combines with J gene TRBJ1-5, with D possibly TRBD1 on 5 matching bases. The germline V gene has CDR1 MGHRA and CDR2 YSYEKL. CDR3 size: 14 residues. With 4 bases removed from V and 10 bases from J, the gap between germline ends came to 17 bases. The CDR3 DNA is TGCGCCAGCAGCCCCGGATCGGGGGGGTCCCCCCAGCATTTT. Its protein is CASSPGSGGSPQHF.

V and J are TRBV30 and TRBJ1-1, with TRBD1 matching 8 bases. The germline gives CDR1 GTSNPN, CDR2 SVGIG (reference sequence). Trimming removed 3 bases from V and 6 bases from J; junction bases left unmatched: 9. The CDR3 is 14 amino acids. CDR3 protein: CAWRLGQAKAEAFF. CDR3 nucleotide sequence: TGTGCCTGGAGGTTGGGACAGGCGAAGGCTGAAGCTTTCTTT.

V gene TRBV28 combines with J gene TRBJ2-7; D call uncertain. The germline V gene encodes CDR1 MDHEN and CDR2 SYDVKM. V lost 3 bases, J lost 5 bases, and 2 bases lay in between. The length of the CDR3 is 10 residues. CDR3 DNA sequence: TGTGCCAGCAGTTTTCACGAGCAGTACTTC. It is translated as CASSFHEQYF.

The chain links TRBV4-1 to TRBJ2-1; the D is unclear. This CDR3 is 13 amino acids long. Trimming stripped 1 base from V and 12 bases from J, with 13 bases between. Germline V gives CDR1 MGHRA, CDR2 YSYEKL. The CDR3, as DNA: TGCGCCAGCAGCCAAGGTTTTGGGTTTGCGCAGTTCTTC. Translating gives CASSQGFGFAQFF.

The V and J genes are TRBV27 and TRBJ1-2; D is ambiguous. Trimming took off 6 bases at V and 5 bases at J, with 19 bases between the two ends. Germline lookup yields CDR1 MNHEY and CDR2 SMNVEV (reference sequence). There are 15 residues in the CDR3. CDR3: CASRNDTGGLYGYTF. The DNA for the CDR3 is TGTGCCAGCAGAAACGACACGGGAGGTCTTTATGGCTACACCTTC.

The CDR3, as DNA: TGTGCCAGCAGTGAAGTAGGGACATCACAAGAGACCCAGTACTTC. Encoded protein: CASSEVGTSQETQYF. V usage is TRBV2 and J usage is TRBJ2-5; TRBD1 is a possible D gene (6 bases). The V gene's germline CDR1 is SNHLY and CDR2 FYNNEI. This CDR3 region has 15 residues. Trimming shortened V by 1 base and J by 2 bases, and 11 bases separated the two germline ends.

The chain uses TRBV12-5 and TRBJ2-7, with TRBD2 as a possible D gene (5 bases). CDR1 is LGHNT and CDR2 is FRNRAP in the germline V gene. The CDR3 spans 15 residues. Trimming pared 3 bases from V and 1 base from J, leaving 13 bases between. The CDR3 nucleotides are TGTGCTAGTGGTTTCCCCGAGGGTCCTTCCTACGAGCAGTACTTC. The encoded protein is CASGFPEGPSYEQYF. The entire variable domain, with the rest obtained from reference TRBV12-5 and TRBJ2-7, is as follows: DARVTQTPRHKVTEMGQEVTMRCQPILGHNTVFWYRQTMMQGLELLAYFRNRAPLDDSGMPKDRFSAEMPDATLATLKIQPSEPRDSAVYFCASGFPEGPSYEQYFGPGTRLTVT.

The rearrangement uses TRBV4-1 and TRBJ2-7; D is possibly TRBD2 (6 bases). The germline CDR1 and CDR2 sequences are MGHRA and YSYEKL. The CDR3 length is 14 residues. V lost 1 base and J lost 9, with 16 bases in between. In DNA, the CDR3 is TGCGCCAGCAGCCAAGTGGGGGGTTCCCCTTGGCAGTACTTC. Translation gives CASSQVGGSPWQYF.

The genes are TRBV6-6 and TRBJ2-3; 8 positions agree with TRBD1. Germline CDR1 MNHNY, CDR2 SVGAGI (reference sequence). The CDR3 loop spans 14 amino acids. J was trimmed by 6 bases and V by 2 bases; bases with no gene match: 4. As DNA, the CDR3 is TGTGCCAGCAGTTACGGGCAGGGGGCTGATACGCAGTATTTT. Translating gives CASSYGQGADTQYF.

The chain has TRBV7-9 and TRBJ2-1; D ambiguous. The germline V gene has CDR1 SEHNR and CDR2 FQNEAQ (reference sequence). The CDR3 is 11 residues long. V lost 4 bases, J lost 6 bases, and 4 bases lay in between. The CDR3 spells CASSSGNEQFF. The CDR3 nucleotides read TGTGCCAGCAGCTCCGGCAATGAGCAGTTCTTC.